Listed here are 6 T cell receptor beta chains from one sample, sequenced in a study of blood T cell repertoires in COVID-19. Data came from immunoSEQ multiplex PCR; TCRdb stores just in-frame clones and leaves some out. Of 150,000 to 170,000 clones listed, 84% are singletons. The specimen was PBMCs or T cells enriched from blood (not recorded which). The receptor set was obtained from a man aged 50 to 59 who had recovered from COVID-19.

V gene TRBV19 combines with J gene TRBJ2-3, with a possible D match to TRBD1 (6 bases). The CDR3 extends over 13 amino acids. Germline V CDR1 and CDR2: LNHDA, SQIVND (reference sequence). V lost 10 bases to trimming and J lost 3 bases, with 14 bases between them. The CDR3 coding sequence is TGTGCCACCGGCAACAGGGTAACAGATACGCAGTATTTT. As protein: CATGNRVTDTQYF.

The chain links TRBV7-9 to TRBJ2-3; D gene unclear. Trimming removed 4 bases from V and 5 bases from J, with 13 bases in between. The CDR3 is made up of 14 amino acids. Germline V gene sequence: CDR1 SEHNR, CDR2 FQNEAQ (reference sequence). The CDR3 coding sequence is TGTGCCAGCAGCTCCCCCAAACTTCAAGATACGCAGTATTTT. It yields the protein CASSSPKLQDTQYF.

This clone was picked up one time. The DNA of the CDR3 is TGTGCCAGCTCACCATTCGTGCAGGGGGATCAGTATGGCTACACCTTC. Translated, it gives CASSPFVQGDQYGYTF. The rearrangement uses TRBV18 and TRBJ1-2; 7 positions match TRBD1. The CDR3 has 16 amino acids. The V gene end was trimmed by 2 bases and the J gene end by 5 bases; junction bases not matched to a gene: 11. Germline CDR1 is KGHSH and CDR2 is LQKENI.

The V call is TRBV3-1 (or the pseudogene TRBV3-2), the J call TRBJ2-1, with 7 nucleotides matching TRBD2. The germline gives CDR1 LGHDT, CDR2 YNNKEL (reference sequence). Losses at the gene ends were 2 bases for V and 3 bases for J; bases not matched to a gene: 4. The CDR3 loop spans 15 amino acids. CDR3 amino acids: CASSQRGVFYNEQFF. CDR3 in DNA: TGTGCCAGCAGCCAACGGGGGGTGTTCTACAATGAGCAGTTCTTC.

The chain carries TRBV7-2 and TRBJ2-7; 8 bases agree with TRBD1. The V and J ends lost 2 bases and 2 bases, in that order; junction bases with no gene match: 11. From germline, CDR1 is SGHTA and CDR2 FQGNSA. This CDR3 contains 17 residues. CDR3 amino acids: CASSLSSGQGAAYEQYF. The CDR3 region has the DNA TGTGCCAGCAGCTTAAGTTCCGGGCAGGGGGCCGCCTACGAGCAGTACTTC.

This chain joins TRBV19 and TRBJ1-2; 9 nucleotides align to TRBD1. Germline lookup yields CDR1 LNHDA and CDR2 SQIVND (reference sequence). Germline trimming cut 3 bases from V and 7 bases from J; bases unmatched to any gene: 9. The CDR3 runs 15 residues. DNA for the CDR3: TGTGCCAGTAGTATTTTAGGGACAGGGTTTCCTGGCTACACCTTC. It encodes CASSILGTGFPGYTF.